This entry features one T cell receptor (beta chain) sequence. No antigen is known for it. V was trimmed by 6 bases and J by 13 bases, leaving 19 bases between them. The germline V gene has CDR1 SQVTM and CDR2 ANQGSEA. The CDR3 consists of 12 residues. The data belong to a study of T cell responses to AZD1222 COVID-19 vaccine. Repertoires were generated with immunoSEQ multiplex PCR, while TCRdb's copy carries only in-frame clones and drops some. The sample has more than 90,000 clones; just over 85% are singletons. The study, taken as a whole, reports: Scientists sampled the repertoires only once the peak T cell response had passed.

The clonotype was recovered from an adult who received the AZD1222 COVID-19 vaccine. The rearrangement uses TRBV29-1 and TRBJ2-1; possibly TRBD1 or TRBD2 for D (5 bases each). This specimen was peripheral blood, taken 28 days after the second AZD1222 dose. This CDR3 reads CSVGDGRGGQFF. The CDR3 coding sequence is TGCAGCGTGGGGGATGGCCGCGGAGGTCAGTTCTTC.